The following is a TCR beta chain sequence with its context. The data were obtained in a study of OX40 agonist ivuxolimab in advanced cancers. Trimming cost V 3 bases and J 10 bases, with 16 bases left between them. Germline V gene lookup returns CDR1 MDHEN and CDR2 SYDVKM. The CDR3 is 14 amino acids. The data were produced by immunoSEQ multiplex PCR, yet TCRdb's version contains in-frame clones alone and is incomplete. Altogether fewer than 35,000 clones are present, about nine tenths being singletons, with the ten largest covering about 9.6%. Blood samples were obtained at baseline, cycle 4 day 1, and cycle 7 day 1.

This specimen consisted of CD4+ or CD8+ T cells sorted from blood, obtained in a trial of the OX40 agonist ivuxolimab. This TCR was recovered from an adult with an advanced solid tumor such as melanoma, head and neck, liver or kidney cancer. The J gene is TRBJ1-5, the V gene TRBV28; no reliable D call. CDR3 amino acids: CASSLGGVNRPQHF. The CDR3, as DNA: TGTGCCAGCAGTTTGGGAGGCGTGAATCGACCCCAGCATTTT.